Listed here are 26 T cell receptor beta chains from one sample, sequenced in a study of blood T cell repertoires in COVID-19. The method was immunoSEQ multiplex PCR; TCRdb's version includes in-frame clones alone and lacks a portion of them. The table has around 150,000 clones, approximately 95% seen once; the top ten hold 4.5% to 5.5%. The sequenced sample consisted of peripheral blood. Receptors were obtained from a woman in her forties or fifties with acute or convalescent COVID-19.

V and J are TRBV7-2 and TRBJ2-5; perhaps TRBD1 as D (6 bases). The CDR3 length is 13 residues. Per germline, CDR1 SGHTA and CDR2 FQGNSA. Between the trimmed V and J ends, which lost 5 bases and 3 bases, there was a span of 10 bases. Here the CDR3 DNA reads TGTGCCAGCAGCCCTTGGACAGAAGAGACCCAGTACTTC. This sequence encodes CASSPWTEETQYF.

The chain carries TRBV5-1 and TRBJ1-3; perhaps TRBD1 as D (5 bases). Germline V gene lookup returns CDR1 SGHRS and CDR2 YFSETQ. Trimming stripped 3 bases from V and 4 bases from J, with 11 bases between. The length of the CDR3 is 14 residues. CDR3 nucleotide sequence: TGCGCCAGCAGCTCCGCGACAGACGGAAACACCATATATTTT. This gives the protein CASSSATDGNTIYF.

The genes are TRBV5-6 and TRBJ1-2; 9 positions match TRBD1. This CDR3 has 18 amino acids. Germline V gene sequence: CDR1 SGHDT, CDR2 YYEEEE. V trimming: 2 bases; J trimming: 0 bases; junction bases outside the gene matches: 11. CDR3 sequence reads: CASSFGTGRSQANYGYTF. CDR3 DNA: TGTGCCAGCAGCTTCGGGACAGGGCGCTCCCAAGCTAACTATGGCTACACCTTC.

The rearrangement uses TRBV2 and TRBJ1-4; TRBD1 agrees at 7 bases. Germline V gene data show CDR1 as SNHLY and CDR2 as FYNNEI. CDR3 size: 16 residues. Germline trimming cut 6 bases from V and 5 bases from J; bases unmatched to any gene: 12. CDR3 residues: CASSKGQLSTNEKLFF. DNA of the CDR3: TGTGCCAGCAGCAAGGGACAGCTAAGTACCAATGAAAAACTGTTTTTT.

This clone has just one count. V usage is TRBV19 and J usage is TRBJ1-6; D is unclear. This CDR3 has 14 amino acids. CDR1 is LNHDA, CDR2 SQIVND, per germline (reference sequence). V was shortened by 7 bases and J by 0 bases, with 7 bases between the two germline ends. The CDR3 DNA reads as TGTGCCAGTAATGCGGACTCCTATAATTCACCCCTCCACTTT. It yields the protein CASNADSYNSPLHF.

This chain joins TRBV6-2 or TRBV6-3 and TRBJ1-1; the D gene is possibly TRBD1 (6 bases). CDR1 MNHEY and CDR2 SVGEGT come from the germline V gene. This CDR3 has 17 amino acids. Trimming shortened V by 0 bases and J by 3 bases, and 17 bases separated the two germline ends. The CDR3 nucleotides are TGTGCCAGCAGTTACTCGAGATCCAGGGGCTTGGACACTGAAGCTTTCTTT. It translates to CASSYSRSRGLDTEAFF.

The DNA for the CDR3 is TGTGCCAGCAGCTTGCAGGGGGCCAGGAGTACTGAAGCTTTCTTT. Protein product: CASSLQGARSTEAFF. The gene calls are TRBV5-6 and TRBJ1-1, with 8 bases that match TRBD1. This CDR3 is 15 amino acids long. Germline CDR1 is SGHDT and CDR2 is YYEEEE. With 1 base clipped from V and 5 bases from J, the junction kept 7 bases outside the gene matches.

This chain joins TRBV30 and TRBJ1-1; D not resolved. CDR1 GTSNPN and CDR2 SVGIG come from the germline V gene (reference sequence). This CDR3 is 15 amino acids long. V was shortened by 0 bases and J by 4 bases, with 15 bases between the two germline ends. The CDR3 DNA is TGTGCCTGGAGTGTACTAAACGACTTGGGCACTGAAGCTTTCTTT. Translating it yields CAWSVLNDLGTEAFF. Full variable domain (missing parts from reference TRBV30 and TRBJ1-1): SQTIHQWPATLVQPVGSPLSLECTVEGTSNPNLYWYRQAAGRGLQLLFYSVGIGQISSEVPQNLSASRPQDRQFILSSKKLLLSDSGFYLCAWSVLNDLGTEAFFGQGTRLTVV.

This clone was counted once. The chain joins TRBV5-1 to TRBJ2-5; 14 positions agree with TRBD2. The CDR3 is made up of 19 amino acids. Germline CDR1 and CDR2: SGHRS and YFSETQ. J gave up 5 bases and V 0 bases, and 12 bases lay outside the gene matches. The DNA for the CDR3 is TGCGCCAGCAGCTTGGTGACTAGCGGGGGGGTCCCACGACGGGAGACCCAGTACTTC. It encodes CASSLVTSGGVPRRETQYF. The full variable domain, with the rest looked up from reference TRBV5-1 and TRBJ2-5, is KAGVTQTPRYLIKTRGQQVTLSCSPISGHRSVSWYQQTPGQGLQFLFEYFSETQRNKGNFPGRFSGRQFSNSRSEMNVSTLELGDSALYLCASSLVTSGGVPRRETQYFGPGTRLLVL.

The chain couples TRBV11-2 to TRBJ2-2; maybe TRBD1 (5 bases). V lost 3 bases and J 6 bases, leaving 8 bases between the germline ends. The CDR3 is made up of 13 amino acids. CDR1 is SGHAT and CDR2 is FQNNGV in the germline V gene. This chain's CDR3 is CASSFQGSGELFF. DNA of the CDR3: TGTGCCAGCAGCTTCCAGGGCTCCGGGGAGCTGTTTTTT. Using reference TRBV11-2 and TRBJ2-2 for the parts outside the CDR3, the full variable domain is EAGVAQSPRYKIIEKRQSVAFWCNPISGHATLYWYQQILGQGPKLLIQFQNNGVVDDSQLPKDRFSAERLKGVDSTLKIQPAKLEDSAVYLCASSFQGSGELFFGEGSRLTVL.

This clone is a singleton in its sample. The chain carries TRBV7-9 and TRBJ2-7, with TRBD2 identical over 14 bases. V shed 4 bases and J 7 bases; nucleotides not matched to a gene: 6. The CDR3 is 15 residues long. CDR1 SEHNR and CDR2 FQNEAQ come from the germline V gene (reference sequence). CDR3 in amino acids: CASSSGLAGGKEQYF. DNA for the CDR3: TGTGCCAGCAGCTCTGGACTAGCGGGAGGCAAAGAGCAGTACTTC.

CDR3 protein: CASDRGDYEQYF. CDR3 in DNA: TGTGCCTCAGACAGGGGGGACTACGAGCAGTACTTC. This chain links TRBV28 with TRBJ2-7; 9 nucleotides line up with TRBD1. Germline loops: CDR1 MDHEN, CDR2 SYDVKM. J gave up 3 bases and V 11 bases, and 5 bases lay outside the gene matches. The CDR3 covers 12 residues.

DNA for the CDR3: TGTGCCAGCAGCGTAGGGGCCTTCCAATCGGGCTACACCTTC. Amino acids: CASSVGAFQSGYTF. The chain employs TRBV9 and TRBJ1-2; no clear D. Between the trimmed V and J ends, which lost 0 bases and 8 bases, there was a span of 14 bases. In germline, CDR1 is SGDLS, CDR2 YYNGEE. This CDR3 has 14 residues.

The genes are TRBV10-2 and TRBJ1-2; 9 bases are a match to TRBD1. V lost 7 bases to trimming and J lost 10 bases; unmatched junction nucleotides: 13. This CDR3 contains 14 residues. Germline CDR1 is WSHSY and CDR2 is SAAADI. Here the CDR3 reads CASKTGQGEVFYTF. The CDR3, as DNA: TGCGCCAGCAAGACGGGACAGGGAGAGGTTTTCTACACCTTC.

This clone showed up just once. The rearrangement uses TRBV7-9 and TRBJ1-1; 11 positions agree with TRBD1. The CDR3 runs to 14 residues. Germline CDR1 SEHNR, CDR2 FQNEAQ (reference sequence). With V trimmed by 4 bases and J by 7 bases, 5 bases remained unmatched. CDR3 nucleotide sequence: TGTGCCAGCAGCTCGGACAGGGGGCTACTTGAAGCTTTCTTT. Amino acids: CASSSDRGLLEAFF.

This chain joins TRBV2 and TRBJ1-5; no definite D call. The germline V and J ends were trimmed by 4 bases and 2 bases, with 9 bases remaining between them. CDR1 and CDR2 from the germline V gene are SNHLY and FYNNEI. The CDR3 consists of 14 residues. CDR3 nucleotide sequence: TGTGCCAGCAGTGCGGCAGCGGGCAATCAGCCCCAGCATTTT. This sequence encodes CASSAAAGNQPQHF.

This chain uses TRBV30 with TRBJ1-2; D gene ambiguous. Deletions cut 0 bases from V and 8 bases from J, with 13 bases between. The CDR3 consists of 13 residues. The germline CDR1 and CDR2 sequences are GTSNPN and SVGIG (reference sequence). The CDR3: CAWSVRQRGGYTF. CDR3 sequence (DNA): TGTGCCTGGAGTGTACGGCAGCGTGGGGGCTACACCTTC.

The chain employs TRBV7-9 and TRBJ1-1, with D hard to call. The V end was cut by 9 bases, the J end by 1 base, with 12 bases between. Germline loops: CDR1 SEHNR, CDR2 FQNEAQ (reference sequence). This CDR3 region has 13 residues. CDR3 in amino acids: CASKEVRNTEAFF. CDR3 sequence (DNA): TGTGCCAGTAAAGAGGTCAGGAACACTGAAGCTTTCTTT.

The CDR3 nucleotides are TGTGCCAGCAGTTACGGGACTTCGGGGACCCCCCTCGGTGAGCAGTTCTTC. The encoded protein is CASSYGTSGTPLGEQFF. The rearrangement joins TRBV6-2 or TRBV6-3 to TRBJ2-1; possibly TRBD2 for D (6 bases). Germline V gene data show CDR1 as MNHEY and CDR2 as SVGEGT. The CDR3 is 17 residues long. V lost 2 bases to trimming and J lost 9 bases, with 23 bases between them.

The chain couples TRBV28 to TRBJ1-1; D possibly corresponds to TRBD1 (6 bases). Trimming cost V 6 bases and J 5 bases, with 16 bases left between them. The CDR3 runs 14 residues. Germline loops: CDR1 MDHEN, CDR2 SYDVKM. The CDR3 nucleotides are TGTGCCAGCAGGCTCAGGGGTGAATGGACTGAAGCTTTCTTT. Its translation is CASRLRGEWTEAFF.

V gene TRBV28 combines with J gene TRBJ2-1, with a possible D match to TRBD2 (6 bases). Germline V gene data show CDR1 as MDHEN and CDR2 as SYDVKM. V lost 7 bases to trimming and J lost 6 bases, with 19 bases between them. This CDR3 comprises 15 residues. The CDR3 DNA reads as TGTGCCAGCACCGGGGACTCGGAGTATATCAATGAGCAGTTCTTC. Its protein is CASTGDSEYINEQFF. Combining the CDR3 with reference TRBV28 and TRBJ2-1 gives the whole variable domain DVKVTQSSRYLVKRTGEKVFLECVQDMDHENMFWYRQDPGLGLRLIYFSYDVKMKEKGDIPEGYSVSREKKERFSLILESASTNQTSMYLCASTGDSEYINEQFFGPGTRLTVL.

This chain uses TRBV5-4 with TRBJ1-2, with D perhaps TRBD1 (5 bases). V was pared by 5 bases and J by 8 bases, with 10 bases between. The CDR3 spans 11 residues. Germline CDR1 and CDR2: SGHNT and YYREEE (reference sequence). As DNA, the CDR3 is TGTGCCAGCAGAGGGGTGGGCGGCTACACCTTC. This encodes CASRGVGGYTF. The full variable domain, with the rest looked up from reference TRBV5-4 and TRBJ1-2, is ETGVTQSPTHLIKTRGQQVTLRCSSQSGHNTVSWYQQALGQGPQFIFQYYREEENGRGNFPPRFSGLQFPNYSSELNVNALELDDSALYLCASRGVGGYTFGSGTRLTVV.

The rearrangement uses TRBV10-3 and TRBJ2-1, with TRBD2 matching over 10 bases. CDR3 length equals 16 residues. Trimming took 3 bases from V and 5 from J; bases not matched to a gene: 7. Germline V gives CDR1 ENHRY, CDR2 SYGVKD. CDR3 in amino acids: CAISDFLAGVHNEQFF. The DNA for the CDR3 is TGTGCCATCAGTGATTTTCTAGCGGGAGTTCACAATGAGCAGTTCTTC.

V gene TRBV5-1 combines with J gene TRBJ2-2; D might be TRBD1 (7 bases). Germline CDR1 and CDR2: SGHRS and YFSETQ. With 7 bases removed from V and 4 bases from J, the gap between germline ends came to 14 bases. The CDR3 is 14 residues long. The CDR3 loop reads CASGGTALTGELFF. The CDR3 DNA reads as TGCGCCAGCGGAGGGACAGCCCTCACCGGGGAGCTGTTTTTT.

Only one count was recorded for this clone. This chain links TRBV7-2 with TRBJ2-1; the match to TRBD1 covers 7 bases. The germline CDR1 and CDR2 sequences are SGHTA and FQGNSA. The CDR3 has 16 amino acids. The V and J ends lost 4 bases and 3 bases, in that order; junction bases with no gene match: 9. CDR3 in amino acids: CASSSYKGTVYNEQFF. For the CDR3, the DNA is TGTGCCAGCAGCTCATATAAGGGGACAGTCTACAATGAGCAGTTCTTC.

The chain couples TRBV7-6 to TRBJ2-5; possible D gene TRBD2, 7 bases. With 3 bases removed from V and 5 bases from J, the gap between germline ends came to 16 bases. This CDR3 is 15 amino acids long. Looked up from germline, CDR1 is SGHVS and CDR2 is FNYEAQ. DNA of the CDR3: TGTGCCAGCAGCTTCTTAGGGGGGGATTCGGAGACCCAGTACTTC. It specifies CASSFLGGDSETQYF.